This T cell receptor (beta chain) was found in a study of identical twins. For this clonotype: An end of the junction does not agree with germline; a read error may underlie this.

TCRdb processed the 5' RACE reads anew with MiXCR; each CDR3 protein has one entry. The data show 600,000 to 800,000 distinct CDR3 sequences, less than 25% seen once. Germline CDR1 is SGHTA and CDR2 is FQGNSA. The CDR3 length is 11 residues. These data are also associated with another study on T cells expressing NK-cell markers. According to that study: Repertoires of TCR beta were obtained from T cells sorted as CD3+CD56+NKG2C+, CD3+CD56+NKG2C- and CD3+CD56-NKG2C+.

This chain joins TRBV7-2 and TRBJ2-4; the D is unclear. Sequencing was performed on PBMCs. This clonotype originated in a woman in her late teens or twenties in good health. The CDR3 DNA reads TGTGCCAGCAGCTTAGCGCCACCTGCTTCGTTC. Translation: CASSLAPPASF.